The source of this T cell receptor (beta chain) is a study of blood T cell repertoires in COVID-19. Background on the study: T cells, B-cell-depleted T cells, or PBMCs provided the cDNA or gDNA that served as material.

Here immunoSEQ multiplex PCR was the method, and the copy in TCRdb shows in-frame clones only, minus some. This sample carries 130,000 or so clones, more than 80% of them seen once, and the ten largest clones take 12%. Trimming took 1 base from V and 4 from J, leaving 16 bases between them. The CDR3 runs 16 residues. Germline CDR1 MGHRA, CDR2 YSYEKL. Sequences were obtained from peripheral blood. This chain connects TRBV4-1 to TRBJ1-2; a possible D gene is TRBD1 (6 bases). The receptor's source is a woman aged 55-69 years with acute or convalescent COVID-19. The CDR3: CASSQVEGKTGYGYTF. The DNA for the CDR3 is TGCGCCAGCAGCCAAGTTGAGGGGAAGACAGGCTATGGCTACACCTTC.